The rows below give T cell receptor beta chains drawn from one sample of a study of T cell responses to AZD1222 COVID-19 vaccine. Libraries were prepared by immunoSEQ multiplex PCR; TCRdb keeps only in-frame clonotypes and omits some of them. The table shows 65,000 to 90,000 clones, with approximately 88% occurring only once. The sample was peripheral blood, taken on day 0 of AZD1222 vaccination. These TCRs come from an adult in good health. Both conserved end residues are part of each CDR3. Size values are once, few and many counts, or a class for expanded clones, and some rows have none.

V	J	size	CDR3
TRBV5-6	TRBJ1-2	NA	CASSLGGADGYTF
TRBV27	TRBJ2-1	NA	CASSSSPWREYNEQFF
TRBV2	TRBJ1-2	NA	CASIEQGPGGANGYTF
TRBV2	TRBJ2-5	NA	CASNPVAGVETQYF
TRBV11-1	TRBJ2-6	NA	CASSLESGSGANVLTF
TRBV5-1	TRBJ1-2	NA	CASSPQQGGSPGYTF
TRBV5-5	TRBJ2-2	NA	CASSSGTGATGELFF
TRBV7-2	TRBJ1-2	NA	CASSLGPPGQGIPYGYTF
TRBV18	TRBJ2-2	once	CASSPRDIGDGSGELFF
TRBV14	TRBJ2-2	NA	CASSPWGTGGTGELFF
TRBV5-5	TRBJ2-1	NA	CASSLIPLEEQFF
TRBV7-8	TRBJ1-6	NA	CASRVTGQYNSPLHF
TRBV28	TRBJ1-2	NA	CASSSDRDYGYTF
TRBV9	TRBJ2-7	NA	CASSAHDSGRVEQYF
TRBV2	TRBJ1-6	NA	CASNMQGRGSPLHF
TRBV6-5	TRBJ2-2	NA	CASSYGTSGGTGELFF
TRBV5-4	TRBJ2-5	NA	CASSLGMGGSETQYF
TRBV7-2	TRBJ2-2	NA	CASSLLAGELFF
TRBV7-2	TRBJ1-6	NA	CASSLVGDSPLHF
TRBV30	TRBJ1-6	NA	CACHGTGGSRGSPLHF
TRBV9	TRBJ2-3	NA	CASSVAGGPVTDTQYF
TRBV7-2	TRBJ1-2	NA	CASSLYKEDYGYTF
TRBV5-1	TRBJ1-6	NA	CASSLEPGGSYNSPLHF
TRBV4-1	TRBJ2-2	NA	CASSQDRASGAAELFF
TRBV27	TRBJ1-4	NA	CASRLQGGVGEKLFF
TRBV29-1	TRBJ1-5	NA	CSVPGGSGNQPQHF
TRBV6-5	TRBJ2-7	NA	CASTGQGTDEQYF
TRBV6-1	TRBJ2-1	NA	CASSAQREVYYNEQFF
TRBV4-1	TRBJ2-3	once	CASSQEGDTQYF
TRBV3-1/TRBV3-2	TRBJ1-2	NA	CASSPRRLHYGYTF
TRBV7-7	TRBJ2-2	NA	CASKGPSGGADTGELFF
TRBV21-1	TRBJ2-7	NA	CASGGFRGFYEQYF
TRBV24-1	TRBJ1-1	NA	CATEGGSEAFF
TRBV5-1	TRBJ2-7	NA	CASSLATREVRYF
TRBV28	TRBJ2-7	NA	CASSRDRAYEQYF
TRBV4-2	TRBJ1-1	NA	CASSQDTGVRAEAFF
TRBV7-9	TRBJ1-1	NA	CATTSFRDREAFF
TRBV30	TRBJ1-1	NA	CAWDSRPSEAFF
TRBV5-1	TRBJ2-7	NA	CASSWTGFNEQYF
TRBV28	TRBJ1-1	NA	CASSLGNTEAFF
TRBV7-2	TRBJ1-1	NA	CASSLGRKNTEAFF
TRBV4-2	TRBJ2-6	once	CASSSVGGSGANVLTF
TRBV6-4	TRBJ2-1	NA	CASSPDRGSYNEQFF
TRBV5-5	TRBJ2-7	NA	CASSWGHTYEQYF
TRBV11-2	TRBJ1-5	NA	CASSGSGNNQPQHF
TRBV28	TRBJ2-2	NA	CASSPVAGSNTGELFF
TRBV7-6	TRBJ2-7	NA	CASSLGVLAGGPDEQYF
TRBV3-1/TRBV3-2	TRBJ2-5	NA	CASSPGRLEQETQYF